The present entry profiles one T cell receptor beta chain with its context. A read error may explain this, as a much larger clone is one base away. CDR1 SGHRS and CDR2 YFSETQ come from the germline V gene. This CDR3 is 15 amino acids long. These data originate in a study of T-cell reconstitution after alpha-beta-depleted transplantation in children. Preparation of the TCRbeta library was carried out with unique molecular identifiers. MiXCR, run by TCRdb on the PCR reads, gives a single entry per CDR3 protein. This sample has 330,000 or so distinct CDR3 sequences, with 10% found just once. This chain connects TRBV5-1 to TRBJ2-3, with 7 bases lining up with TRBD1. This TCR came from a boy in the first two years of life with acute myeloid leukemia, due to receive a stem cell transplant. The sequenced sample was PBMCs, obtained before TCRalphabeta/CD19-depleted stem cell transplant. CDR3 amino acids: CASSPDRSSIDTQYF. CDR3 in DNA: TGCGCCAGCAGCCCGGACAGGTCTAGCATAGATACGCAGTATTTT.